This T cell receptor beta chain appears in the sequencing data of a study of blood T cell repertoires in COVID-19. In the study overall: Donors in the United States, Italy and Spain gave samples during acute or convalescent COVID-19. The cDNA or gDNA used as material had been derived from T cells, B-cell-depleted T cells, or PBMCs.

As originally analysed: By means of reference gene primer amplification, nucleated cell counts were estimated. Using immunoSEQ multiplex PCR, the repertoire was profiled, and TCRdb retains in-frame clones only, with some absent. That table gives V, J and clone size, and the DNA gave D and trimming. Of more than 200,000 clones listed, 65% to 90% were seen once; the top ten hold more than 1.2%. Unmatched junction bases numbered 20, after V lost 1 base and J lost 10 bases. CDR1 MDHEN and CDR2 SYDVKM come from the germline V gene. This CDR3 is 21 amino acids long. The chain combines TRBV28 with TRBJ1-6; 12 bases fit TRBD1. Sequences were obtained from peripheral blood. The TCR comes from a woman aged 40 to 50 who had recovered from COVID-19. The CDR3 reads CASSLSLYRGQGARVDSPLHF. The DNA for the CDR3 is TGTGCCAGCAGTTTATCGCTTTACCGGGGACAGGGGGCGCGAGTTGACTCACCCCTCCACTTT.